This T cell receptor (beta chain) comes out of a study of a mutant IDH1 vaccine in newly diagnosed glioma. Whole-study context: Treated patients showed a male proportion of around 60%, a female proportion of about 40%, and a mean age of roughly 40 years. Notes on the study in general: Vaccine-induced immune responses were detected in over 90% of patients.

From germline, CDR1 is MNHEY and CDR2 SMNVEV (reference sequence). The CDR3 is made up of 15 amino acids. The V and J ends lost 2 bases and 0 bases respectively, with 8 bases between them. Method: immunoSEQ multiplex PCR; TCRdb's copy keeps in-frame clones and lacks some. Among 60,000 to 75,000 clones listed, around 87% were seen once. Specified time point: week 35, safety follow-up. All doses held 300 ug of mutant IDH1 20-mer peptide, with topical imiquimod. A remark on this clone: Antigen unknown. Other DNA sequences in this sample translate to the same CDR3.

The sequencing here drew on PBMCs, taken from a glioma patient whose treatment included an IDH1 peptide vaccine. The TCR originated in a man younger than 40 with glioma. V and J are TRBV27 and TRBJ2-1, with a tentative D call TRBD2 (6 bases). The CDR3 region is CASSLGGSSYNEQFF. The DNA of the CDR3 is TGTGCCAGCAGTTTAGGGGGGAGCTCCTACAATGAGCAGTTCTTC.